Sequencing of this T cell receptor beta chain was carried out in a study of blood T cell repertoires in COVID-19. Whole-study context: COVID-19 samples, acute and convalescent, were from the United States, Italy and Spain. Sources were T cells, B-cell-depleted T cells, or PBMCs; the material itself was cDNA or gDNA.

TCRdb keeps only in-frame clones here, not all; method: immunoSEQ multiplex PCR. The repertoire holds tens of thousands of clones, with roughly 80% as singletons. The V end was cut by 2 bases, the J end by 13 bases, with 15 bases between. The CDR3 is 12 amino acids. The rearrangement uses TRBV12-3 or TRBV12-4 and TRBJ2-7; D is uncertain. Sequenced sample: peripheral blood. The receptor was derived from a middle-aged man with active COVID-19. The CDR3 here is CASSLSENNLYF. CDR3 sequence (DNA): TGTGCCAGCAGTTTATCTGAAAACAATCTTTACTTC.